This T cell receptor (beta chain) is from a study of T-cell reconstitution after alpha-beta-depleted transplantation in children. Findings and limits, study-wide: Counts and diversity of T cells one year after transplant came mostly from newly produced T cells. Several patients had high TCRbeta diversity at day 60; it came from surviving recipient T cells and thymic progenitors.

During its preparation, the TCRbeta library received unique molecular identifiers. TCRdb reprocessed the PCR reads with MiXCR, giving one entry per CDR3 protein. The sample consists of about 980,000 distinct CDR3 sequences, about 31% of them appearing once. As regards this clonotype: Its specificity is unknown.

The germline CDR1 and CDR2 sequences are KGHDR and SFDVKD. The V end lost 1 base, the J end lost 4 bases, and 9 bases lay between the germline ends. CDR3 length equals 14 residues. The rearrangement uses TRBV24-1 and TRBJ1-2; D ambiguous. This material consisted of PBMCs, mostly from graft donor cells, taken 360 days after TCRalphabeta/CD19-depleted stem cell transplant. The TCR sequence derives from a boy under two years old who had a stem cell transplant for SCID, so the T cells may come from the graft donor. CDR3 DNA: TGTGCCACCAGTGATTTTCTAAGCGGCTATGGCTACACCTTC. The encoded protein is CATSDFLSGYGYTF.